One T cell receptor (beta chain) is described in this entry. Germline V lookup: CDR1 MNHNY, CDR2 SVGAGI (reference sequence). This CDR3 contains 14 residues. Trimming stripped 0 bases from V and 2 bases from J, with 7 bases between. This entry belongs to a study of blood T cell repertoires in COVID-19. In the study overall: There were acute and convalescent COVID-19 samples, and they came from the United States, Italy and Spain. The analysed material was cDNA or gDNA that came from T cells, B-cell-depleted T cells, or PBMCs.

In the original workflow: Counts of nucleated cells, estimated from reference gene primer amplification, were obtained. Here immunoSEQ multiplex PCR was the method, and the copy in TCRdb shows in-frame clones only, minus some. V, J and clone size are taken as reported in that table, and D and trimming were inferred from the DNA itself. The sample has approximately 34,000 clones; approximately 88% are singletons. The source is a human donor in a cohort sampled during active COVID-19. This chain links TRBV6-6 with TRBJ1-1, with D unclear. The material sequenced was peripheral blood. CDR3 in amino acids: CASSYSGDNTEAFF. The CDR3 nucleotides read TGTGCCAGCAGTTACTCGGGAGATAACACTGAAGCTTTCTTT.